This TCR beta chain was recorded in a study of CD8+ T cells in alopecia areata. Overall study context: Each day, treated patients took oral tofacitinib twice, at 5 to 10 mg per dose.

About this clone: The antigen is not known.

Treatment defined: oral pan-JAK inhibitor, 5-10 mg twice daily. Between the trimmed V and J ends, which lost 0 bases and 7 bases, there was a span of 11 bases. CDR1 and CDR2 (germline): SGDLS, YYNGEE. The length of the CDR3 is 14 residues. Extracted RNA was reverse transcribed, and the resulting cDNA served as sequencing template. Assay used: immunoSEQ multiplex PCR; TCRdb lists only in-frame clones, some missing. The sample has under 350,000 clones, 58% seen once. Study results and limitations: Mice gave a clearer picture of TCR sharing than patients did, possibly for HLA-related reasons.

The material was CD4+ T cells sorted from blood, obtained at week 24, from a patient treated with tofacitinib. V usage is TRBV9 and J usage is TRBJ1-5; D perhaps matches TRBD1 (5 bases). The clonotype comes from a human donor with alopecia areata. The CDR3 DNA reads as TGTGCCAGCAGCGTAGCGGGGGGTGGCCAGCCCCAGCATTTT. Its translation: CASSVAGGGQPQHF.